The following is a T cell receptor beta chain sequence with its context. Its antigen is not identified. The germline V gene encodes CDR1 PRHDT and CDR2 FYEKMQ (reference sequence). The CDR3 is 14 amino acids. V was clipped by 8 bases and J by 5 bases; unmatched bases: 7. This sample is drawn from a study of blood T cells in healthy people across ages. Regarding the study as a whole: Any changes in expanded clonotypes were possibly confounded, as donor CMV status remained unknown.

For the second PCR, which ran for roughly 6 to 12 cycles, a sample-barcoded 5' primer and a J-beta primer mix were used. TCRdb re-derived calls from the 5' RACE reads in MiXCR, one entry per CDR3 protein. The sample contains about 800,000 distinct CDR3 sequences, around 25% of which appear only once. The sample was also reused in another study, on T cells of mothers and their children.

This clonotype was sampled from a boy younger than 18 in good health. Sequenced input: blood. The chain is built from TRBV13 and TRBJ2-5; 11 nucleotides line up with TRBD1. The CDR3 sequence is CASSSGDRGETQYF. The CDR3 DNA reads as TGTGCCAGCTCATCGGGGGACAGGGGGGAGACCCAGTACTTC.